Presented here are 27 T cell receptor beta chains from one specimen sequenced in a study of T cells after yellow fever vaccination. TCRdb reanalysed the 5' RACE reads using MiXCR and keeps one entry per CDR3 protein. The table lists some 290,000 distinct CDR3 sequences, about 10% of them singletons. The specimen comprised CD4+ T cells sorted from PBMCs, sampled 45 days after the yellow fever booster vaccination. Source of these receptors: a man between 18 and 29 years old who received the YFV17D yellow fever vaccine.

The chain carries TRBV4-2 and TRBJ1-1; D ambiguous. Trimming removed 3 bases from V and 0 bases from J, with 14 bases in between. Germline CDR1 is LGHNA and CDR2 is YNFKEQ. This CDR3 is 16 amino acids long. Here the CDR3 reads CASSHPDGSMNTEAFF. The CDR3 bases are TGTGCCAGCAGCCACCCGGACGGCTCCATGAACACTGAAGCTTTCTTT.

In this sample, this clonotype turned up a few times. The chain uses TRBV7-9 and TRBJ1-1; D remains ambiguous. The CDR3 runs to 18 residues. Trimming took 3 bases from V and 1 from J, leaving 21 bases between them. Germline values: CDR1 SEHNR, CDR2 FQNEAQ (reference sequence). This chain's CDR3 is CASSFFLASGKKNTEAFF. CDR3 DNA sequence: TGTGCCAGCAGCTTCTTCTTGGCCAGTGGCAAAAAGAACACTGAAGCTTTCTTT. Complete variable domain (other parts from reference TRBV7-9 and TRBJ1-1): DTGVSQNPRHKITKRGQNVTFRCDPISEHNRLYWYRQTLGQGPEFLTYFQNEAQLEKSRLLSDRFSAERPKGSFSTLEIQRTEQGDSAMYLCASSFFLASGKKNTEAFFGQGTRLTVV.

This clonotype was seen more than once but under ten times. The V call is TRBV20-1, the J call TRBJ2-7; perhaps TRBD2 as D (5 bases). The CDR3 is 12 amino acids. V lost 5 bases and J lost 8, with 16 bases in between. The V gene's germline CDR1 is DFQATT and CDR2 SNEGSKA (reference sequence). This CDR3 is CSAFRAGEKQYF. Written as DNA, the CDR3 is TGCAGTGCTTTCCGGGCCGGGGAGAAGCAGTACTTC.

This clonotype appeared many times. V gene TRBV4-3 combines with J gene TRBJ1-2; 7 bases are a match to TRBD1. V lost 2 bases, J lost 9 bases, and 9 bases stayed unmatched. CDR3 length equals 14 residues. Germline CDR1 and CDR2: LGHNA and YSLEER. CDR3 sequence (DNA): TGCGCCAGCAGCCAAAGGGCCACAGGGGCGAGCTACACCTTC. Amino acids: CASSQRATGASYTF.

Only a few counts were recorded for this clonotype. The chain employs TRBV7-9 and TRBJ2-5; TRBD1 aligns across 7 bases. CDR1 and CDR2 from the germline V gene are SEHNR and FQNEAQ (reference sequence). The CDR3 is 15 amino acids. With 5 bases clipped from V and 5 bases from J, the junction kept 11 bases outside the gene matches. Here the CDR3 DNA reads TGTGCCAGCAGCCAACGACGGGACAGTGGGGAGACCCAGTACTTC. Translating it yields CASSQRRDSGETQYF.

This CDR3 reads CASSRGGARSYWGDTQYF. In nucleotides, the CDR3 is TGCGCCAGCAGCCGCGGGGGGGCAAGGTCTTACTGGGGGGATACGCAGTATTTT. The chain is built from TRBV4-1 and TRBJ2-3; 9 nucleotides align to TRBD2. The trim removed 4 bases at V and 6 bases at J, leaving 17 bases unmatched. The CDR3 consists of 18 residues. The germline gives CDR1 MGHRA, CDR2 YSYEKL.

The chain has TRBV4-1 and TRBJ1-1; 8 nucleotides align to TRBD1. The CDR3 sequence is 15 residues long. Per the germline V gene, CDR1 is MGHRA and CDR2 is YSYEKL. The trim removed 4 bases at V and 3 bases at J, leaving 7 bases unmatched. In nucleotides, the CDR3 is TGCGCCAGCAGCCCTCGACAGGGGATAGACACTGAAGCTTTCTTT. Its translation is CASSPRQGIDTEAFF.

This clonotype showed up just once. Germline and junction disagree at one end, which may indicate a read error. The chain links TRBV7-2 to TRBJ1-6; D gene ambiguous. Germline CDR1 reads SGHTA; CDR2 reads FQGNSA. CDR3 length: 14 residues. The CDR3 nucleotides are TGTGCCAGCAGGTTAGACGCGGTTGGGTCACCCCTCCACTTT. The encoded protein is CASRLDAVGSPLHF.

V usage is TRBV5-1 and J usage is TRBJ1-1; 7 positions agree with TRBD1. V trimming: 3 bases; J trimming: 5 bases; junction bases outside the gene matches: 10. The CDR3 extends over 15 amino acids. Germline V lookup: CDR1 SGHRS, CDR2 YFSETQ. The DNA for the CDR3 is TGCGCCAGCAGCTCGACAGGGATGAGAAAGACTGAAGCTTTCTTT. Residues: CASSSTGMRKTEAFF.

V usage is TRBV7-9 and J usage is TRBJ2-3; perhaps TRBD2 as D (5 bases). This CDR3 spans 12 amino acids. The V and J ends lost 5 bases and 6 bases respectively, with 9 bases between them. From germline, CDR1 is SEHNR and CDR2 FQNEAQ (reference sequence). CDR3 protein: CASSIRGDTQYF. For the CDR3, the DNA is TGTGCCAGCAGCATAAGAGGGGATACGCAGTATTTT.

Ten or more counts support this clonotype. J is TRBJ2-3 and V is TRBV29-1, with 8 nucleotides matching TRBD1. J was trimmed by 5 bases and V by 4 bases; bases with no gene match: 5. The CDR3 is 13 residues long. The germline gives CDR1 SQVTM, CDR2 ANQGSEA. The CDR3 coding sequence is TGCAGCGTTGTGCAGGGGGCAGGAGATACGCAGTATTTT. As protein: CSVVQGAGDTQYF.

This clonotype has more than one count but fewer than ten. The CDR3 bases are TGTGCCAGCAGTGAAGAGCGGGGGGGGACAGATACGCAGTATTTT. Translation: CASSEERGGTDTQYF. The V call is TRBV6-1, the J call TRBJ2-3; 10 bases fit TRBD2. V trimming: 1 base; J trimming: 3 bases; junction bases outside the gene matches: 1. Germline CDR1 and CDR2: MNHNS and SASEGT. The CDR3 length is 15 residues.

This clonotype occurred a few times. V and J are TRBV12-3 or TRBV12-4 and TRBJ1-2; no clear D. The CDR3 contains 12 residues. Trimming cost V 3 bases and J 4 bases, with 6 bases left between them. CDR3 protein: CASSFVGYGYTF. Written as DNA, the CDR3 is TGTGCCAGCAGTTTCGTTGGCTATGGCTACACCTTC.

The rearrangement links TRBV4-3 to TRBJ1-2, with a possible D match to TRBD1 (5 bases). The CDR3 length is 14 residues. V was clipped by 2 bases and J by 6 bases, with 13 bases between them. Germline values: CDR1 LGHNA, CDR2 YSLEER. The CDR3 loop reads CASSQTDGHNGYTF. In DNA, the CDR3 is TGCGCCAGCAGCCAAACTGACGGACACAATGGCTACACCTTC.

This chain links TRBV20-1 with TRBJ2-7, with 7 bases aligning to TRBD1. Germline V gene lookup returns CDR1 DFQATT and CDR2 SNEGSKA (reference sequence). There are 16 residues in the CDR3. V gave up 0 bases and J gave up 0 bases; unmatched junction bases: 8. The CDR3 DNA reads TGCAGTGCTAGAGATCGGGCGTCAGGGGGCTCCTACGAGCAGTACGTC. This translates into CSARDRASGGSYEQYV.

This chain joins TRBV2 and TRBJ2-2, with 11 bases identical to TRBD2. Looked up from germline, CDR1 is SNHLY and CDR2 is FYNNEI. V lost 7 bases to trimming and J lost 7 bases; unmatched junction nucleotides: 8. The CDR3 runs to 15 residues. CDR3 in DNA: TGTGCCAGCACTCTCCCGGGACTAGCGGACGGGGAGCTGTTTTTT. This translates into CASTLPGLADGELFF.

This clonotype was seen only a few times. In DNA, the CDR3 is TGTGCCAGCAGCTTAGAGCCTGCTGAGACCCAGTACTTC. Translation gives CASSLEPAETQYF. V gene TRBV7-9 combines with J gene TRBJ2-5; D is ambiguous. CDR1 and CDR2 (germline): SEHNR, FQNEAQ (reference sequence). The ends were cut back, 1 base at V and 5 bases at J, with 8 bases in the middle. CDR3 length equals 13 residues.

This clonotype was found a few times. The chain is built from TRBV10-3 and TRBJ2-1; TRBD1 matches at 7 bases. The CDR3 totals 12 residues. Per germline, CDR1 ENHRY and CDR2 SYGVKD. The J segment lost 5 bases and the V segment lost 10 bases, leaving 5 bases of the junction unmatched. CDR3 in amino acids: CASGTDNNEQFF. CDR3 coding DNA: TGTGCCAGTGGGACAGATAACAATGAGCAGTTCTTC.

The rearrangement joins TRBV12-3 or TRBV12-4 to TRBJ1-3, with D possibly matching TRBD1 (6 bases). The CDR3 spans 13 residues. The V end was cut by 7 bases, the J end by 3 bases, with 10 bases between. CDR3 sequence: CASTLRGGNTIYF. The CDR3 DNA reads as TGTGCCAGCACGCTCAGGGGTGGAAACACCATATATTTT.

The chain is built from TRBV7-9 and TRBJ2-5; the D gene could be TRBD1 or TRBD2 (5 bases each). CDR1 SEHNR and CDR2 FQNEAQ come from the germline V gene (reference sequence). This CDR3 spans 14 amino acids. V lost 10 bases, J lost 0 bases, and 15 bases lay in between. DNA for the CDR3: TGTGCCACCGCCCGATGGGGGTACCAAGAGACCCAGTACTTC. It encodes CATARWGYQETQYF. The full variable domain, in which reference TRBV7-9 and TRBJ2-5 provide the parts outside the CDR3, is DTGVSQNPRHKITKRGQNVTFRCDPISEHNRLYWYRQTLGQGPEFLTYFQNEAQLEKSRLLSDRFSAERPKGSFSTLEIQRTEQGDSAMYLCATARWGYQETQYFGPGTRLLVL.

V is TRBV6-5 and J is TRBJ1-1, with D perhaps matching TRBD1 (6 bases). The germline CDR1 and CDR2 sequences are MNHEY and SVGAGI. The length of the CDR3 is 12 residues. Between the trimmed V and J ends, which lost 9 bases and 1 base, there was a span of 9 bases. The CDR3 loop is CASRTANTEAFF. CDR3 DNA sequence: TGTGCCAGTCGGACAGCGAACACTGAAGCTTTCTTT.

V usage is TRBV7-3 and J usage is TRBJ2-5; D may be TRBD2 (5 bases). Germline-derived CDR1 and CDR2 are SGHTA and FQGTGA. The CDR3 consists of 13 residues. Between the trimmed V and J ends, which lost 1 base and 9 bases, there was a span of 12 bases. In DNA form, the CDR3 reads TGTGCCAGCAGCTTAATCCGGCACGGGGCCCAGTACTTC. Protein product: CASSLIRHGAQYF. Together with reference TRBV7-3 and TRBJ2-5, the CDR3 gives the full variable domain: GAGVSQTPSNKVTEKGKYVELRCDPISGHTALYWYRQSLGQGPEFLIYFQGTGAADDSGLPNDRFFAVRPEGSVSTLKIQRTERGDSAVYLCASSLIRHGAQYFGPGTRLLVL.

This rearrangement joins TRBV2 to TRBJ1-4, with a possible D match to TRBD1 (5 bases). The CDR3 runs 18 residues. CDR1 and CDR2 from the germline V gene are SNHLY and FYNNEI. The germline V and J ends were trimmed by 7 bases and 0 bases, with 21 bases remaining between them. Here the CDR3 reads CASTEGVAGAATNEKLFF. The CDR3 DNA reads TGTGCCAGCACCGAGGGAGTGGCTGGGGCTGCAACTAATGAAAAACTGTTTTTT.

This clonotype was counted only a few times. The V call is TRBV7-9, the J call TRBJ1-2, with D maybe TRBD1 (6 bases). The CDR3 is made up of 15 amino acids. V gave up 0 bases and J gave up 4 bases, with 12 bases separating them. In germline, CDR1 is SEHNR, CDR2 FQNEAQ (reference sequence). This CDR3 is CASSLAGGQSYGYTF. The CDR3 coding sequence is TGTGCCAGCAGCTTAGCCGGTGGACAGAGCTATGGCTACACCTTC.

This clonotype was seen only a few times. The CDR3 DNA reads TGTGCCAGCAGTCGCCCCAAGCCAGCGGGGGGGTTCAATGAGCAGTTCTTC. It yields the protein CASSRPKPAGGFNEQFF. The chain recombines TRBV11-1 with TRBJ2-1, with 10 bases aligning to TRBD2. Germline V gene sequence: CDR1 SGHAT, CDR2 FQDESV (reference sequence). The CDR3 has 17 residues. V shed 6 bases and J 6 bases; nucleotides not matched to a gene: 14.

This clonotype was found many times. The chain employs TRBV5-1 and TRBJ2-2, with no clear D. The germline V and J ends were trimmed by 2 bases and 2 bases, with 10 bases remaining between them. This CDR3 is built from 15 residues. The germline gives CDR1 SGHRS, CDR2 YFSETQ. CDR3 loop: CASSFGTRNTGELFF. DNA for the CDR3: TGCGCCAGCAGCTTCGGTACCCGAAACACCGGGGAGCTGTTTTTT. Full variable domain (outside the CDR3, taken from reference TRBV5-1 and TRBJ2-2): KAGVTQTPRYLIKTRGQQVTLSCSPISGHRSVSWYQQTPGQGLQFLFEYFSETQRNKGNFPGRFSGRQFSNSRSEMNVSTLELGDSALYLCASSFGTRNTGELFFGEGSRLTVL.

The J gene is TRBJ1-3, the V gene TRBV18; D unresolved. This CDR3 is 16 amino acids long. Looked up from germline, CDR1 is KGHSH and CDR2 is LQKENI. The V end was cut by 3 bases, the J end by 2 bases, with 14 bases between. The CDR3 DNA sequence: TGTGCCAGCTCACCCCTGTTGAGGAGCGCTGGAAACACCATATATTTT. Translating it yields CASSPLLRSAGNTIYF.